The sequence of this T cell receptor (beta chain) was determined in a study of CD8 T cells in Susac syndrome (dated by TCRdb to between 2017 and 2020). As for the study more broadly: Among the sequenced Susac syndrome patients, five or six had clinically active disease and fewer than 10 were in clinical remission. Whether CD8+ T cell activation and differentiation in Susac syndrome was antigen driven was tested using repertoire sequencing. At blood withdrawal, Susac syndrome patients were therapy-naive, treated with corticosteroids (with IVIg additionally given to some), or treated with IVIg alone. The research as a whole found: The number of individuals in the TCR sequencing and HLA analysis was recognized as being relatively small. The CD4+ T cell repertoire of patients with Susac syndrome showed no detectable clonal expansion.

RNA was extracted using the RNeasy kit, and about 0.5 to 1 ug of the RNA was reverse transcribed with random hexamers. The immunoSEQ multiplex PCR assay, covering 54 Vbeta and 13 Jbeta segments, was used to amplify TCR beta CDR3 regions. To correct PCR amplification bias, a synthetic template baseline was used for both primer optimization and computational correction. As for the original processing: Reads were annotated to V, D and J genes according to IMGT and were analyzed with immunoSEQ Analyzer, with only productive sequences retained. Clonality was calculated as one minus the Shannon entropy normalized by log2 of the number of productive unique sequences. Public and private clones were assessed among the 100 most prevalent clones of each patient and control. Clones were defined as Susac-specific when absent from the healthy and MS cohorts, from about 970 published viral clones and from other ImmuneACCESS disease sequences. In-frame beta chains were kept once TCRdb had trimmed the public reads at Q25 with fastp and called clones with MiXCR. All rows with the same CDR3 protein become a single entry with the most common DNA and genes. TCRdb's processing, not the study's, gives the V and J calls here. The sample table records about 140,000 distinct CDR3 sequences; roughly 94% of these occur just once. Roughly 0.14% of the sample belongs to the ten largest clones.

About this clonotype: Its antigen has not been determined. Qualities for individual bases were not recorded, and no much larger clone is one base off.

Peripheral blood CD8+ and CD4+ T cells from healthy donors, Susac syndrome patients and multiple sclerosis patients were profiled using high-throughput TCR beta sequencing. The Susac syndrome patients fulfilled recently defined diagnostic criteria for either definite or probable disease. Bulk CD8+ and CD4+ T cells were purified magnetically by negative isolation, whereas CD8+ TEMRA cells were enriched by FACS. Blood was collected in EDTA tubes and processed within 24 hours, with PBMCs isolated through density gradient centrifugation. PBMCs intended for TCR sequencing were cryopreserved in liquid nitrogen and were subsequently thawed in a 37 degrees C water bath. The sorted or isolated CD4+, CD8+ and CD8+ TEMRA cells reached a purity of at least 90%. V is clipped by 3 bases and J by 0 bases, and the sequence between their germline boundaries is 6 bases long. Via the germline V gene (reference sequence), CDR1 is DFQATT and CDR2 SNEGSKA. The CDR3 starts with the cysteine, ends with the phenylalanine, and has 14 residues. The DNA shown is the 42-base CDR3, in frame from base 1.

The sequenced sample was CD4+ T cells from PBMCs. The sequence is built from TRBV20-1 and TRBJ2-6, with a tentative D call of TRBD1 or TRBD2, each matching 5 bases. The receptor was derived from a human donor with Susac syndrome. The CDR3 sequence is CSARGVSGANVLTF. The bases are TGCAGTGCTAGGGGGGTCTCTGGGGCCAACGTCCTGACTTTC.